A single count supports the clone carrying this TCR beta chain. This entry belongs to a study of cytotoxic CD8 clonotypes in ibrutinib-treated CLL. V gave up 4 bases and J gave up 1 base; unmatched junction bases: 4. CDR3 length: 15 residues. Germline V gives CDR1 SGHTA, CDR2 FQGNSA. Measured with immunoSEQ multiplex PCR; TCRdb has only the in-frame clones, and not every one. There are approximately 190,000 clones in the sample; 60% to 80% occur only once, and about 6% lies in the top ten. The sequencing here drew on PBMCs, taken after 12 months of ibrutinib treatment. The origin of this receptor is a human donor with chronic lymphocytic leukemia. The rearrangement links TRBV7-2 to TRBJ2-4, with 7 bases identical to TRBD1. The CDR3 DNA reads TGTGCCAGCAGCTCCCGGACAGGCGCCAAAAACATTCAGTACTTC. Its translation is CASSSRTGAKNIQYF.